This T cell receptor (beta chain) is drawn from a study of T-cell reconstitution after alpha-beta-depleted transplantation in children. Regarding the study as a whole: T-cell counts and diversity were attributed mostly to newly produced T cells one year after transplant. After transplant, at about two months, alpha-beta T cells were reportedly derived from several hundred expanded graft clones. Elevated TCRbeta diversity at day 60 was traced, in some patients, to surviving recipient T cells and thymic progenitors.

The CDR3 spans 15 residues. V lost 4 bases and J 5 bases, leaving 17 bases between the germline ends. From germline, CDR1 is MDHEN and CDR2 SYDVKM. TCRbeta library construction was performed incorporating unique molecular identifiers. TCRdb ran MiXCR on the PCR reads and lists one entry per CDR3 protein. Altogether under 250,000 distinct CDR3 sequences are present, under 20% being singletons, with the ten largest covering roughly two fifths. This clonotype was seen a handful of times. Its antigen is not identified. The sample in question was PBMCs, mostly from graft donor cells, obtained 360 days after TCRalphabeta/CD19-depleted stem cell transplant. This clonotype was sampled from a male patient between 2 and 9 years old who had a stem cell transplant for acute lymphoblastic leukemia, so the T cells may come from the graft donor. V usage is TRBV28 and J usage is TRBJ2-5; unclear D gene. The CDR3: CASSSRSSGDETQYF. The DNA for the CDR3 is TGTGCCAGCAGTTCGAGATCGTCGGGCGACGAGACCCAGTACTTC.